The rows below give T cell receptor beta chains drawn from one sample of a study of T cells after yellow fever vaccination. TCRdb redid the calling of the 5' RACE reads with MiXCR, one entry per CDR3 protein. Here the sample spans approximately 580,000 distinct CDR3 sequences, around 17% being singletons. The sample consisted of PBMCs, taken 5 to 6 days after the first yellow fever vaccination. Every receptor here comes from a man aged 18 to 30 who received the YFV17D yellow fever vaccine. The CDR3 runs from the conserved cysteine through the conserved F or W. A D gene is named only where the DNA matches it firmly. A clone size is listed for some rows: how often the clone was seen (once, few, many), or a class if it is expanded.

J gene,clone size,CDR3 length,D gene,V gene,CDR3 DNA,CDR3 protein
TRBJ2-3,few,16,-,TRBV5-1,TGCGCCAGCAGCTTACCTAGGGGATCTAGCACAGATACGCAGTATTTT,CASSLPRGSSTDTQYF
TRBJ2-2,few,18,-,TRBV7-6,TGTGCCAGCAGCTTAGGTTACCGGGACAAGGTTCGGGGCGGGGAGCTGTTTTTT,CASSLGYRDKVRGGELFF
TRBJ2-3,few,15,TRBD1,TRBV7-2,TGTGCCGAGACCCTGGACAGGGGCCGTTCAGATACGCAGTATTTT,CAETLDRGRSDTQYF
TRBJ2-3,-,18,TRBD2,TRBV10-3,TGTGCCATCAGTGAGTCGAGCGGGGGCCCTGGCGGCACAGATACGCAGTATTTT,CAISESSGGPGGTDTQYF
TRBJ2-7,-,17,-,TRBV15,TGTGCCACCAGCCGACCCCCTACAGGGAGGCAGGCGAGGGAGCAGTACTTC,CATSRPPTGRQAREQYF
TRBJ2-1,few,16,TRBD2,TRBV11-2,TGTGCCAGCAGCCCAAGGGTTCTAGCGGGGGTGAATGAGCAGTTCTTC,CASSPRVLAGVNEQFF
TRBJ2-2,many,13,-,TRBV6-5,TGTGCCAGCAGTTACCCCCCCACCCGGGAGCTGTTTTTT,CASSYPPTRELFF
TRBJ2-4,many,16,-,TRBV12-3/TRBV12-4,TGTGCCAGCAGTGCACCGGGGGCGGTAGCCAAAAACATTCAGTACTTC,CASSAPGAVAKNIQYF
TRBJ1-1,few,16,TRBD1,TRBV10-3,TGTGCCATCAACCCGGGACAGGGGCGAATGAACACTGAAGCTTTCTTT,CAINPGQGRMNTEAFF
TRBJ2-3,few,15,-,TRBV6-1,TGTGCCAGCAGTGGGACAAGACCAAGCACAGATACGCAGTATTTT,CASSGTRPSTDTQYF
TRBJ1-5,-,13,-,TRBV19,TGTGCCAGTAGTCCAGGAGTACGGCAGCCCCAGCATTTT,CASSPGVRQPQHF
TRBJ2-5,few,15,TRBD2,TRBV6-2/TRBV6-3,TGTGCCAGCAGGAGCGGGGGCCACGTCGGAGAGACCCAGTACTTC,CASRSGGHVGETQYF
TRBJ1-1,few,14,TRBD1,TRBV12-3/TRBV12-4,TGTGCCAGCAGCCCCACAGGGGGAATCACTGAAGCTTTCTTT,CASSPTGGITEAFF
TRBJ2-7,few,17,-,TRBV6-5,TGTGCCAGCAGTTACTCGACATCGACGGACCCTACCTACGAGCAGTACTTC,CASSYSTSTDPTYEQYF
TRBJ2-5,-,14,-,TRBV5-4,TGTGCCAGCAGCTTCGAGGCGGGGCGGGAGACCCAGTACTTC,CASSFEAGRETQYF
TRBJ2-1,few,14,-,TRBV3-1,TGTGCCAGCAGCCCGAGGGAGGTTTACAATGAGCAGTTCTTC,CASSPREVYNEQFF
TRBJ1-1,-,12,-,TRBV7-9,TGTGCCAGCAACCGAATGGGCACTGAAGCTTTCTTT,CASNRMGTEAFF
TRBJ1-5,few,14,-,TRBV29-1,TGCAGCGTGAGTGAAGCAGGAAAGAATCAGCCCCAGCATTTT,CSVSEAGKNQPQHF
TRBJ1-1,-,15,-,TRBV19,TGTGCCAGTAGTATAGATCGTAGGAGGAACACTGAAGCTTTCTTT,CASSIDRRRNTEAFF
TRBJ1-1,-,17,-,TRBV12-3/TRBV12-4,TGTGCCAGCAGTTTAATCAGTGGGGGGGGGACGAGCACTGAAGCTTTCTTT,CASSLISGGGTSTEAFF
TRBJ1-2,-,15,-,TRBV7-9,TGTGCCAGCAGCCCGATGCGGGGGCTGAACTATGGCTACACCTTC,CASSPMRGLNYGYTF
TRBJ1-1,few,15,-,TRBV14,TGTGCCAGCAGCCAAGCTCGGGGGGTTGCCACTGAAGCTTTCTTT,CASSQARGVATEAFF
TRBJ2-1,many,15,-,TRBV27,TGTGCCAGCGGCTATCTTCGGGGCTCCTACAATGAGCAGTTCTTC,CASGYLRGSYNEQFF
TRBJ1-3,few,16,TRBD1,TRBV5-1,TGCGCCAGCAGCGCCGGACAGGGCGCCCTCGGAAACACCATATATTTT,CASSAGQGALGNTIYF
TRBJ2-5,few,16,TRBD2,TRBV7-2,TGTGCCAGCAGCATAAACCGAGCGGGGGAAGGAGAGACCCAGTACTTC,CASSINRAGEGETQYF
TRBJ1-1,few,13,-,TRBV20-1,TGCAGTGCCCCAGGGTTGCTGGGAACTGAAGCTTTCTTT,CSAPGLLGTEAFF
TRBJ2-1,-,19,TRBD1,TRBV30,TGTGCCTGGGTCGAGACAGGGGGCAAGAGTAAGGGCTCCTACAATGAGCAGTTCTTC,CAWVETGGKSKGSYNEQFF
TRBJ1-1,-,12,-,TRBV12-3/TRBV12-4,TGTGCCAGCAGGATAAGGGGCACTGAAGCTTTCTTT,CASRIRGTEAFF
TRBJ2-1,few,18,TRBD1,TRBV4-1,TGCGCCAGCAGCCAAGGTCCTTCCGGGACAGGGGAGAATAAGGAGCAGTTCTTC,CASSQGPSGTGENKEQFF
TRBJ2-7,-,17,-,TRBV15,TGTGCCACCAGCAGAGATAGACTCCGGAGCGAAGGGAACGAGCAGTACTTC,CATSRDRLRSEGNEQYF
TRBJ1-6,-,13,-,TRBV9,TGTGCCAGCAGCGCGAGCAATAATTCACCCCTCCACTTT,CASSASNNSPLHF
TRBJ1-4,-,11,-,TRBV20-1,TGCAGTGCTGCCCGGGGGGAAAAACTGTTTTTT,CSAARGEKLFF
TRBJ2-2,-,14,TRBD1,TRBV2,TGTGCCAGTCAACAGGGGATGAACACCGGGGAGCTGTTTTTT,CASQQGMNTGELFF
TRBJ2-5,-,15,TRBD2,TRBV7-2,TGTGCCAGCAGCCGTAGGCGGGGGGTTCGAGAGACCCAGTACTTC,CASSRRRGVRETQYF
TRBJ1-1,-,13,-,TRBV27,TGTGCCAGCAGTTTAACTTTGGACAGTGAAGCTTTCTTT,CASSLTLDSEAFF
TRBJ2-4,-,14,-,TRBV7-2,TGTGCCAGCAGCTTAGCCCCTAGCGAAAACATTCAGTACTTC,CASSLAPSENIQYF
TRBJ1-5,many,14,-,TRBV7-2,TGTGCCAGCAGCTTTATGACAGACAATCAGCCCCAGCATTTT,CASSFMTDNQPQHF
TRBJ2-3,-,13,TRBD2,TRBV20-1,TGCAGTGCAACTAGCGAGCTCACAGATACGCAGTATTTT,CSATSELTDTQYF
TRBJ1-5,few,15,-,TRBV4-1,TGCGCCAGCAGCCAAACGAACAGGTTTCGACAGCCCCAGCATTTT,CASSQTNRFRQPQHF
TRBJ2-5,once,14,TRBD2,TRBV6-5,TGTGCCAGCAGTTACGGGAGGGGTCAAGAGACCCAGTACTTC,CASSYGRGQETQYF
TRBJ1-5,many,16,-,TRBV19,TGTGCCAGTAGACTCTGGGGCCAGGGAAGCAATCAGCCCCAGCATTTT,CASRLWGQGSNQPQHF
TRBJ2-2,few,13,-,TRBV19,TGTGCCAGTAGTACGGACCTCTCAGGGGAGCTGTTTTTT,CASSTDLSGELFF
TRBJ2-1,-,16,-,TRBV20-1,TGCAGTGCTAGAGCGATGGTCTCTAACGATTACAATGAGCAGTTCTTC,CSARAMVSNDYNEQFF
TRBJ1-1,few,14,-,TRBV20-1,TGCAGTGCTAGAGATTACAGGGAGAACACTGAAGCTTTCTTT,CSARDYRENTEAFF
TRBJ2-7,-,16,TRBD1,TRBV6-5,TGTGCCAGCAGCTTTACTTTAGGGACAGAGGCCTACGAGCAGTACTTC,CASSFTLGTEAYEQYF
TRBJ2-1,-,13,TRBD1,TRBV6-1,TGTGCCAGCAGTGGCGACAGGGTCGCTGAGCAGTTCTTC,CASSGDRVAEQFF
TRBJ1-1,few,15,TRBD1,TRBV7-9,TGTGCCAGCAGCCGGGACAGCCCACTTGTGGGTGAAGCTTTCTTT,CASSRDSPLVGEAFF
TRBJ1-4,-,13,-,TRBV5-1,TGCGCCAGCAGAGGTTCGGCTAATGAAAAACTGTTTTTT,CASRGSANEKLFF
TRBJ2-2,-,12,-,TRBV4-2,TGTGCCAGCAGCCAAGCCACCGGGGAGCTGTTTTTT,CASSQATGELFF
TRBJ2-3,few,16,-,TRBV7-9,TGTGCCAGCAGCTTATACGGGGGACCTGGCACAGATACGCAGTATTTT,CASSLYGGPGTDTQYF
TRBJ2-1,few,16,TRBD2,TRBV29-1,TGCAGCCTCAGACTAGCGGGGGGTCGAAGCCTCAATGAGCAGTTCTTC,CSLRLAGGRSLNEQFF
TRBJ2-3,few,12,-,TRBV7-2,TGTGCCAGCAGCTTATCCGTAGATACGCAGTATTTT,CASSLSVDTQYF